This entry lists 17 T cell receptor beta chains sequenced from one sample in a study of OX40 agonist ivuxolimab in advanced cancers. Library preparation was by the immunoSEQ multiplex PCR assay. TCRdb took this table from immuneACCESS and kept in-frame rearrangements with V and J called. Such tables lack part of the clones; where checked against another copy, unresolved V genes explain under half of the gap, and the rest is unexplained. The sample data list tens of thousands of clones, and 75% to 90% of these were observed just once. Approximately 2% of the sample lies in the top ten. Sequences were derived from CD4+ or CD8+ T cells sorted from blood, sampled in a trial of the OX40 agonist ivuxolimab. These receptors were obtained from an adult with an advanced solid tumor such as melanoma, head and neck, liver or kidney cancer.

The genes are TRBV5-1 and TRBJ2-1, with 10 bases identical to TRBD2. CDR1 and CDR2 from the germline V gene are SGHRS and YFSETQ. This CDR3 is 17 amino acids long. V lost 3 bases, J lost 2 bases, and 8 bases stayed unmatched. CDR3 sequence (DNA): TGCGCCAGCAGCTCATTCCCTAGCGGGGGAACCTACAATGAGCAGTTCTTC. The encoded protein is CASSSFPSGGTYNEQFF.

This chain joins TRBV10-2 and TRBJ1-5; possible D gene TRBD1, 5 bases. The CDR3 has 15 residues. The ends were cut back, 4 bases at V and 6 bases at J, with 16 bases in the middle. CDR1 is WSHSY and CDR2 is SAAADI in the germline V gene. In nucleotides, the CDR3 is TGCGCCAGCAGTGCAGGGACCCTCAGAGCTCAGCCCCAGCATTTT. As protein: CASSAGTLRAQPQHF.

The chain uses TRBV7-2 and TRBJ2-7; 10 positions agree with TRBD2. The CDR3 is 15 residues long. Germline V gives CDR1 SGHTA, CDR2 FQGNSA. The junction had 9 bases not matched to a gene; V was cut back by 5 bases and J by 5 bases. CDR3 in DNA: TGTGCCAGCAGCCCCGGGACTAGCGCGAGGAACGAGCAGTACTTC. Its protein product is CASSPGTSARNEQYF.

This chain uses TRBV5-1 with TRBJ2-3, with D possibly being TRBD1 or TRBD2 (5 bases each). From germline, CDR1 is SGHRS and CDR2 YFSETQ. V lost 4 bases, J lost 1 base, and 13 bases lay in between. The CDR3 extends over 15 amino acids. The CDR3 region is CASSPVGGGTDTQYF. The CDR3 bases are TGCGCCAGCAGCCCTGTTGGGGGAGGCACAGATACGCAGTATTTT.

The chain carries TRBV7-8 and TRBJ2-5; tentatively, D is TRBD2 (5 bases). The CDR3 runs to 15 residues. V was trimmed by 5 bases and J by 1 base, leaving 14 bases between them. Germline V gene sequence: CDR1 SGHVS, CDR2 FQNEAQ. The chain's CDR3 is CASSPTSGFQETQYF. The CDR3 bases are TGTGCCAGCAGCCCCACCTCGGGATTCCAAGAGACCCAGTACTTC.

V gene TRBV11-2 combines with J gene TRBJ2-1; D might be TRBD2 (5 bases). Germline V lookup: CDR1 SGHAT, CDR2 FQNNGV. The CDR3 sequence is 15 residues long. V was clipped by 5 bases and J by 0 bases, with 11 bases between them. Here the CDR3 DNA reads TGTGCCAGCAGCCTAGGGAGAGACTCCTACAATGAGCAGTTCTTC. It translates to CASSLGRDSYNEQFF.

The genes are TRBV7-4 and TRBJ2-4; 9 positions agree with TRBD1. Germline CDR1 reads SGHVT; CDR2 reads SQSDAQ. The CDR3 is 16 amino acids. V trimming: 3 bases; J trimming: 3 bases; junction bases outside the gene matches: 6. CDR3 sequence reads: CASSFPGTGHKNIQYF. The CDR3 region has the DNA TGTGCCAGCAGCTTCCCTGGGACAGGGCACAAAAACATTCAGTACTTC.

To note about this clone: The identical CDR3 is also encoded by other nucleotide sequences in the sample. This chain connects TRBV5-1 to TRBJ2-5, with 9 nucleotides matching TRBD1. V shed 3 bases and J 5 bases; nucleotides not matched to a gene: 5. The length of the CDR3 is 14 residues. In germline, CDR1 is SGHRS, CDR2 YFSETQ. The CDR3 is CASSSGTGRETQYF. The CDR3 bases are TGCGCCAGCAGCTCAGGGACAGGGCGGGAGACCCAGTACTTC.

The rearrangement joins TRBV7-2 to TRBJ2-2; TRBD1 matches at 10 bases. V trimming: 5 bases; J trimming: 4 bases; junction bases outside the gene matches: 4. The CDR3 is 15 residues long. Germline V gene sequence: CDR1 SGHTA, CDR2 FQGNSA. The CDR3 sequence: CASSPRTGGTGELFF. For the CDR3, the DNA is TGTGCCAGCAGCCCAAGGACAGGGGGCACCGGGGAGCTGTTTTTT.

The chain carries TRBV5-6 and TRBJ1-2; a weak D match, TRBD1 (5 bases). Germline V gene sequence: CDR1 SGHDT, CDR2 YYEEEE. The CDR3 is 14 residues long. Trimming removed 0 bases from V and 7 bases from J, with 13 bases in between. The DNA for the CDR3 is TGTGCCAGCAGCTTGGCGGGGGGGGTCTCTGGCTACACCTTC. Translating gives CASSLAGGVSGYTF. Variable domain in full (rest from reference TRBV5-6 and TRBJ1-2): DAGVTQSPTHLIKTRGQQVTLRCSPKSGHDTVSWYQQALGQGPQFIFQYYEEEERQRGNFPDRFSGHQFPNYSSELNVNALLLGDSALYLCASSLAGGVSGYTFGSGTRLTVV.

The DNA of the CDR3 is TGCGCCAGCAGCATGGGACAGGGGATGGATACGCAGTATTTT. Amino acids: CASSMGQGMDTQYF. The rearrangement joins TRBV5-1 to TRBJ2-3, with 10 bases that match TRBD1. Per germline, CDR1 SGHRS and CDR2 YFSETQ. V lost 4 bases, J lost 6 bases, and 5 bases stayed unmatched. CDR3 length: 14 residues.

The chain is built from TRBV25-1 and TRBJ1-5; no firm D call. The CDR3 length is 14 residues. Germline CDR1 MGHDK, CDR2 SYGVNS. With 4 bases removed from V and 8 bases from J, the gap between germline ends came to 15 bases. The CDR3 reads CASSGGKSYKPQHF. CDR3 bases: TGTGCCAGCAGTGGAGGGAAGAGTTATAAGCCCCAGCATTTT.

The J gene is TRBJ1-2, the V gene TRBV7-9; 7 nucleotides agree with TRBD1. Per germline, CDR1 SEHNR and CDR2 FQNEAQ (reference sequence). The CDR3 sequence is 14 residues long. V lost 5 bases and J lost 8; bases outside the gene matches: 11. CDR3: CASSRDRQGLGYTF. The CDR3 DNA follows: TGTGCCAGCAGCCGAGACCGACAGGGCTTGGGCTACACCTTC.

This chain connects TRBV28 to TRBJ1-2; D uncertain. CDR3 length: 14 residues. CDR1 is MDHEN and CDR2 is SYDVKM in the germline V gene. The V end was cut by 2 bases, the J end by 7 bases, with 14 bases between. The CDR3 loop is CASSLVPPSLGYTF. DNA for the CDR3: TGTGCCAGCAGTTTAGTTCCCCCCTCGCTTGGCTACACCTTC.

The chain combines TRBV9 with TRBJ1-4; possible D gene TRBD1, 5 bases. CDR3 size: 15 residues. CDR1 is SGDLS and CDR2 is YYNGEE in the germline V gene. The V end was cut by 0 bases, the J end by 6 bases, with 12 bases between. CDR3 in DNA: TGTGCCAGCAGCGTAGCGGGACTGGTCGATGAAAAACTGTTTTTT. Its translation: CASSVAGLVDEKLFF.

The V call is TRBV6-6, the J call TRBJ1-1; TRBD1 might be the D (6 bases). V gave up 6 bases and J gave up 7 bases, with 18 bases separating them. The CDR3 is made up of 14 amino acids. Germline loops: CDR1 MNHNY, CDR2 SVGAGI (reference sequence). This CDR3 reads CASSTGPMQGEAFF. DNA for the CDR3: TGTGCCAGCAGCACAGGGCCCATGCAGGGTGAAGCTTTCTTT.

This chain uses TRBV7-2 with TRBJ2-3; D call uncertain. The CDR3 covers 13 residues. V gave up 5 bases and J gave up 1 base, with 7 bases separating them. Germline V lookup: CDR1 SGHTA, CDR2 FQGNSA. As DNA, the CDR3 is TGTGCCAGCAGCCCCTCCCGCACAGATACGCAGTATTTT. Translated, it gives CASSPSRTDTQYF. The complete variable domain, with remaining parts taken from reference TRBV7-2 and TRBJ2-3, reads GAGVSQSPSNKVTEKGKDVELRCDPISGHTALYWYRQSLGQGLEFLIYFQGNSAPDKSGLPSDRFSAERTGGSVSTLTIQRTQQEDSAVYLCASSPSRTDTQYFGPGTRLTVL.